This T cell receptor (beta chain) was captured in a study of blood T cell repertoires in COVID-19. The CDR3 sequence is 15 residues long. CDR1 is SGHKS and CDR2 is YYEKEE in the germline V gene (reference sequence). V dropped 6 bases and J dropped 6 bases, with 21 bases sitting between them. Sequencing used immunoSEQ multiplex PCR; TCRdb keeps in-frame clones, though not all of them. The sample lists 250,000 to 400,000 clones, roughly 88% occurring once. This receptor was identified in a woman in her thirties with COVID-19, enrolled during active disease. Sequencing was done on a sample of peripheral blood. The chain has TRBV5-5 and TRBJ1-1, with D possibly being TRBD1 (6 bases). The CDR3 reads CASTMESGHISEAFF. The DNA for the CDR3 is TGTGCCAGCACGATGGAATCGGGACATATCTCTGAAGCTTTCTTT. The full variable domain, rest sourced from reference TRBV5-5 and TRBJ1-1, is DAGVTQSPTHLIKTRGQQVTLRCSPISGHKSVSWYQQVLGQGPQFIFQYYEKEERGRGNFPDRFSARQFPNYSSELNVNALLLGDSALYLCASTMESGHISEAFFGQGTRLTVV.